A selection of T cell receptor beta chains follows, all from one sample in a study of PD-1 blockade in mismatch repair-deficient tumors. TCRdb's table, derived via immunoSEQ multiplex PCR, lists solely in-frame clones and lacks some. Here the sample spans tens of thousands of clones, about 76% being singletons. The sequences come from peripheral blood, collected 4 weeks after starting pembrolizumab. These receptors were obtained from an adult with mismatch repair-deficient cancer. The CDR3 runs from the conserved cysteine through the conserved F or W. Fields, in order: V gene, D gene, CDR3 length, clone size, J gene, CDR3 DNA, CDR3 protein. A D gene is named only where the DNA matches it firmly. The size of a clone is reported for some rows only, either as once, few or many, or as a class for expanded clones.

TRBV11-1,TRBD2,15,NA,TRBJ2-7,TGTGCCAGCAGCTTGCCTCGCGGGGGGGATTACGAGCAGTACTTC,CASSLPRGGDYEQYF
TRBV4-3,TRBD2,16,NA,TRBJ2-3,TGCGCCAGCAGCTACATAGCGGGAGAGAGCACAGATACGCAGTATTTT,CASSYIAGESTDTQYF
TRBV18,TRBD1,16,NA,TRBJ2-7,TGTGCCAGCTCAGGGACAGGGGCCCCGTCCTTATACGAGCAGTACTTC,CASSGTGAPSLYEQYF
TRBV5-1,NA,13,NA,TRBJ2-7,TGCGCCAGCAGCTCAGTATACTCCTACGAGCAGTACTTC,CASSSVYSYEQYF
TRBV10-1,NA,15,NA,TRBJ2-3,TGCGCCAGCAGTCTCTCCGGGTCGACTAGAGATACGCAGTATTTT,CASSLSGSTRDTQYF
TRBV28,NA,15,NA,TRBJ2-5,TGTGCCAGCAGTTTAGCCGACAGGCCTCAAGAGACCCAGTACTTC,CASSLADRPQETQYF
TRBV5-1,NA,14,NA,TRBJ1-1,TGCGCCAGCAGCTATCGACAGCTGAACACTGAAGCTTTCTTT,CASSYRQLNTEAFF
TRBV7-2,NA,14,NA,TRBJ2-5,TGTGCCAGCAGCGCTAGCAGGTCCCAAGAGACCCAGTACTTC,CASSASRSQETQYF
TRBV2,NA,14,once,TRBJ2-2,TGTGCCAGCAGTGAGCCGGGAGCCACCGGGGAGCTGTTTTTT,CASSEPGATGELFF
TRBV6-5,NA,15,NA,TRBJ2-7,TGTGCCAGCAGTTACTCGAATACAGGGACCTACGAGCAGTACTTC,CASSYSNTGTYEQYF
TRBV6-1,NA,13,few,TRBJ2-7,TGTGCCAGCAGTGAAAGAGAGGCCTACGAGCAGTACTTC,CASSEREAYEQYF
TRBV5-1,NA,12,NA,TRBJ2-2,TGCGCCAGCAGACCGAACACCGGGGAGCTGTTTTTT,CASRPNTGELFF
TRBV19,NA,17,NA,TRBJ2-2,TGTGCCAGTAGTACTATAGCGCGGGCATCGAACACCGGGGAGCTGTTTTTT,CASSTIARASNTGELFF
TRBV29-1,TRBD2,14,NA,TRBJ2-7,TGCAGCGTCCTCCTGGCTAGCGGTACCTACGAGCAGTACTTC,CSVLLASGTYEQYF
TRBV9,NA,15,NA,TRBJ2-5,TGTGCCAGCAGCGTAGAGTCGGGCGTGGGGGAGACCCAGTACTTC,CASSVESGVGETQYF
TRBV5-4,NA,13,NA,TRBJ1-1,TGTGCCAGCAGCCTCGCGGGGGGGTTGGCAGCTTTCTTT,CASSLAGGLAAFF
TRBV28,NA,14,NA,TRBJ2-1,TGTGCCAGCAGTCCCCGGGGGAGCGAGGATCAGCAGTTCTTC,CASSPRGSEDQQFF
TRBV7-9,TRBD2,14,NA,TRBJ2-7,TGTGCCAGCAGCTTCTCCGGGAGGGCCTACGAGCAGTACTTC,CASSFSGRAYEQYF
TRBV6-6,NA,14,NA,TRBJ1-5,TGTGCCAGCAGGTGGACTAATAGCAATCAGCCCCAGCATTTT,CASRWTNSNQPQHF
TRBV28,NA,19,few,TRBJ2-6,TGTGCCAGCATCTTGATCAGGGCCACTCCCCACTCTGGGGCCAACGTCCTGACTTTC,CASILIRATPHSGANVLTF
TRBV7-2,NA,11,NA,TRBJ2-3,TGTGCCAGCAGCTTAGGATATACGCAGTATTTT,CASSLGYTQYF
TRBV5-1,NA,14,NA,TRBJ1-2,TGCGCCAGCAGCCCGGGAGGGGGAGGCTATGGCTACACCTTC,CASSPGGGGYGYTF
TRBV5-6,TRBD2,17,NA,TRBJ2-1,TGTGCCAGCAGCGCCGGGACTAGCGGATTTCAGATTGATGAGCAGTTCTTC,CASSAGTSGFQIDEQFF
TRBV7-9,NA,14,NA,TRBJ1-2,TGTGCCAGCAGCCCCCTATCTCCTAACTATGGCTACACCTTC,CASSPLSPNYGYTF
TRBV5-5,TRBD1,13,NA,TRBJ2-7,TGTGCCAGCGTCGGACAGGGGGCCTACGAGCAGTACTTC,CASVGQGAYEQYF
TRBV4-2,TRBD1,16,few,TRBJ2-7,TGTGCCAGCAGCCAAGACAAGACAGGGGGCTCCTACGAGCAGTACTTC,CASSQDKTGGSYEQYF
TRBV9,TRBD1,15,NA,TRBJ2-1,TGTGCCAGCAGCACCCGGGACAGGCTTTACAATAAGCAGTTCTTC,CASSTRDRLYNKQFF
TRBV7-9,NA,14,NA,TRBJ1-3,TGTGCCAGCAGTCCGATCTTGGTGGCAAACACCATATATTTT,CASSPILVANTIYF
TRBV28,NA,14,NA,TRBJ1-3,TGTGCCAGCAGGAAAACAGGGACCGGAAACACCATATATTTT,CASRKTGTGNTIYF
TRBV6-5,NA,14,NA,TRBJ1-2,TGTGCCAGCAGTTATTCGACCGCTAACTATGGCTACACCTTC,CASSYSTANYGYTF
TRBV30,NA,13,NA,TRBJ2-7,TGTGCCTGGAGTGTACTGGTTTTCTACGAGCAGTACTTC,CAWSVLVFYEQYF
TRBV7-6,TRBD2,14,NA,TRBJ2-7,TGTGCCAGCAGCTCCGGACTAGCGGGAGGCGAGCAGTACTTC,CASSSGLAGGEQYF
TRBV5-3,NA,14,NA,TRBJ2-7,TGTGCCAGCAGCTCCTGGGGTATATCGGACGAGCAGTACTTC,CASSSWGISDEQYF